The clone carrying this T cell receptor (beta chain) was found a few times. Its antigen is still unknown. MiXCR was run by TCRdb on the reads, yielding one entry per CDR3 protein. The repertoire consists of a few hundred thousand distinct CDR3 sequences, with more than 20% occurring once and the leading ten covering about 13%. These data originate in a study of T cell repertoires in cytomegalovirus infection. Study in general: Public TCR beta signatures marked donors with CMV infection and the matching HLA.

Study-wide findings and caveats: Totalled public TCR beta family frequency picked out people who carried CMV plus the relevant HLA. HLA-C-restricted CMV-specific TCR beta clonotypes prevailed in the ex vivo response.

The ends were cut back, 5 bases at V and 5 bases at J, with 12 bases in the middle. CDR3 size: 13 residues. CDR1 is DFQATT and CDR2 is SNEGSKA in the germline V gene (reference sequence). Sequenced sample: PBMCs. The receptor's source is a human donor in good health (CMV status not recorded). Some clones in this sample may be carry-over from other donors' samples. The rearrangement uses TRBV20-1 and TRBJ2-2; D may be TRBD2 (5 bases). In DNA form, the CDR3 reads TGCAGTGCTCTTACTAGAGCAACCGGGGAGCTGTTTTTT. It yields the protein CSALTRATGELFF.